The clone carrying this T cell receptor (beta chain) was seen only a few times. This sample stems from a study of control samples from healthy donors and cancer patients. Clones were sequenced by immunoSEQ multiplex PCR, and TCRdb holds only the in-frame ones, with some missing. The table includes roughly 150,000 clones, 70% to 90% detected once. Sequencing was done on a sample of blood. This receptor was identified in a man aged 18 to 35 in good health.

For the CDR3, the DNA is TGTGCCAGCAGTTACGGTCCAGGTTCACCCCTCCACTTT. Its translation: CASSYGPGSPLHF. The rearrangement joins TRBV6-5 to TRBJ1-6, with D unclear. The V and J ends lost 2 bases and 9 bases respectively, with 8 bases between them. Per the germline V gene, CDR1 is MNHEY and CDR2 is SVGAGI. The CDR3 has 13 residues.